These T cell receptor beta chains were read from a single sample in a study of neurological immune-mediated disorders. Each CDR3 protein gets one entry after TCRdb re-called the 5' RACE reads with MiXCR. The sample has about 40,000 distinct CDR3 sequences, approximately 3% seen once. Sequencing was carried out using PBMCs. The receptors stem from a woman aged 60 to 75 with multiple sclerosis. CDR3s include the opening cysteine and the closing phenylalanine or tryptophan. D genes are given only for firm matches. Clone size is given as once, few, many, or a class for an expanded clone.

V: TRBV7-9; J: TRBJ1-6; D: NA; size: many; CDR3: CASSTWTPDNSPLHF; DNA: TGTGCCAGCAGCACCTGGACACCGGATAATTCACCCCTCCACTTT
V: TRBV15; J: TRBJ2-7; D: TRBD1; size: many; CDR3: CATGQGPYEQYF; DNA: TGTGCCACCGGACAGGGGCCGTACGAGCAGTACTTC
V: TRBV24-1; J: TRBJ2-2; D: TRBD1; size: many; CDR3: CASNRGLGGELFF; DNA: TGTGCCTCCAACAGGGGGCTTGGCGGGGAGCTGTTTTTT
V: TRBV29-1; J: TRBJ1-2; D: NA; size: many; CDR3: CSVEGPGNYGYTF; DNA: TGCAGCGTTGAAGGACCAGGGAACTATGGCTACACCTTC
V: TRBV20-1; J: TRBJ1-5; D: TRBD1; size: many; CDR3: CSARDRLGNQPQHF; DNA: TGCAGTGCAAGGGACAGGCTCGGTAATCAGCCCCAGCATTTT
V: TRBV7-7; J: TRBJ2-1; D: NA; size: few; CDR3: CASSSSGTGYNEQFF; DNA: TGTGCTAGCAGCTCATCCGGGACCGGCTACAATGAGCAGTTCTTC
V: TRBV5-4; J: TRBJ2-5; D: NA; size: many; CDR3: CASSLAQETQYF; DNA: TGTGCCAGCAGCTTGGCACAAGAGACCCAGTACTTC
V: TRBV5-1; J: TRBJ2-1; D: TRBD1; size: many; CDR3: CASSLVHQGAYNEQFF; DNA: TGCGCCAGCAGCTTGGTTCATCAGGGGGCGTACAATGAGCAGTTCTTC
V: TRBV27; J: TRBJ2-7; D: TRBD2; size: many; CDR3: CASSLNSRGRPLAGLSYEQYF; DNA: TGTGCCAGCAGTTTAAATTCAAGGGGACGGCCACTAGCGGGGCTCTCCTACGAGCAGTACTTC
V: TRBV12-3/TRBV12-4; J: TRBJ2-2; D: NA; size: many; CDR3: CASSHTGPTGELFF; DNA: TGTGCCAGCAGCCATACAGGGCCCACCGGGGAGCTGTTTTTT
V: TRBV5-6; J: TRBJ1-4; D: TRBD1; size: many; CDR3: CASSRETGPNEKLFF; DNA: TGTGCCAGCAGCCGGGAGACAGGGCCTAATGAAAAACTGTTTTTT
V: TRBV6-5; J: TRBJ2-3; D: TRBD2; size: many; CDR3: CASQFSGGREYF; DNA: TGTGCCTCCCAATTTAGCGGGGGGCGGGAGTATTTT
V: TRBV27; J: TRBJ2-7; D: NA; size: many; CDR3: CASSSRTEYEQYF; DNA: TGTGCCAGCAGTTCGAGGACAGAGTACGAGCAGTACTTC
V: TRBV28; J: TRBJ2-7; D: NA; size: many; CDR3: CASSYSERPFWYF; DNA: TGTGCCAGCAGCTACTCAGAGCGGCCCTTTTGGTACTTC
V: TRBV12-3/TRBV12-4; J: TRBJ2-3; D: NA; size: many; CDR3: CASSLGRGTRLQYF; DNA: TGTGCCAGCAGTTTAGGCCGGGGTACTAGACTCCAGTATTTT
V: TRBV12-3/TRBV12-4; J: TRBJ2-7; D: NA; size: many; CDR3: CASRISGAYEQYF; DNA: TGTGCCAGCAGAATATCGGGGGCCTACGAGCAGTACTTC
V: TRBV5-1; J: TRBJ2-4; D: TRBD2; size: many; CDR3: CASSFVGLAGGPAQNIQYF; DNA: TGCGCCAGCAGCTTTGTCGGACTAGCGGGGGGGCCCGCCCAAAACATTCAGTACTTC
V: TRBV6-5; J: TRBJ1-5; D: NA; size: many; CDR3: CASSLGAGQPQHF; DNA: TGTGCCAGCAGTTTGGGGGCGGGTCAGCCCCAGCATTTT
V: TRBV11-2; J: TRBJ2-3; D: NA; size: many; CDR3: CASSLDRSYTQYF; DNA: TGTGCCAGCAGCTTAGATCGGAGTTATACGCAGTATTTT
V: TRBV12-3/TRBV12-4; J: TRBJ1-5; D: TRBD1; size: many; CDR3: CASSFGGTALYSNQPQHF; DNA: TGTGCCAGCAGTTTTGGAGGGACAGCATTATATAGCAATCAGCCCCAGCATTTT
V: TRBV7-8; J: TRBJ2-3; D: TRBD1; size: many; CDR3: CASNRGGRSTDTQYF; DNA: TGTGCCAGCAACAGGGGCGGGCGTAGCACAGATACGCAGTATTTT
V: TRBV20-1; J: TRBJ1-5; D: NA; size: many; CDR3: CSAKVGNDGNQPQHF; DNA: TGCAGTGCCAAAGTAGGGAATGACGGGAATCAGCCCCAGCATTTT
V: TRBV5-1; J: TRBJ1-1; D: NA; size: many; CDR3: CASSSSVGMNTEAFF; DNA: TGCGCCAGCAGCAGCTCCGTGGGGATGAACACTGAAGCTTTCTTT
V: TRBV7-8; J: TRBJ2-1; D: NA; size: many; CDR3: CASSPTSGENYNEQFF; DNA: TGTGCCAGCAGCCCCACTAGTGGGGAAAATTACAATGAGCAGTTCTTC
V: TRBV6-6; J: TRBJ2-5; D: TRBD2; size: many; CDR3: CASRGRTSGGAEETQYF; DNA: TGTGCCAGCAGGGGCCGGACTAGCGGGGGGGCCGAAGAGACCCAGTACTTC
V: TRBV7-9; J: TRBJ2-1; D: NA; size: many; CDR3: CASQTMRGQYDNNEQFF; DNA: TGTGCCAGCCAAACCATGCGGGGGCAGTACGACAACAATGAGCAGTTCTTC
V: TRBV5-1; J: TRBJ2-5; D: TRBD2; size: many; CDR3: CASSFRGVSSGQETQYF; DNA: TGCGCCAGCAGCTTCAGAGGCGTATCTAGCGGGCAAGAGACCCAGTACTTC
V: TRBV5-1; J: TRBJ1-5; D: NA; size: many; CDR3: CASSLGNGRQPQHF; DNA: TGCGCCAGCAGCTTGGGGAACGGCCGTCAGCCCCAGCATTTT
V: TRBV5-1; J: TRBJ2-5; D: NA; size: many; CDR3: CASSLATGLGETQYF; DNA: TGCGCCAGCAGCTTGGCGACAGGCTTGGGGGAGACCCAGTACTTC
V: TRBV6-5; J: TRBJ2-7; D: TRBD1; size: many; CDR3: CASSPGTGKYEQYF; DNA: TGTGCCAGCAGTCCCGGGACAGGAAAATACGAGCAGTACTTC
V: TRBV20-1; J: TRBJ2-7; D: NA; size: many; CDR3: CSARLGTEQYF; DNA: TGCAGTGCTAGGTTGGGAACCGAGCAGTACTTC
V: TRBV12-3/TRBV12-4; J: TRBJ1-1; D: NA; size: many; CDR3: CASNGQPNTEAFF; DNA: TGTGCCAGCAACGGGCAGCCTAACACTGAAGCTTTCTTT
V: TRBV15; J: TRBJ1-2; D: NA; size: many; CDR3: CATSRDSYGYTF; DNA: TGTGCCACCAGCAGAGACAGCTATGGCTACACCTTC
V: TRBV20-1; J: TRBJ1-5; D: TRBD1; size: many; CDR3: CSARDRGGNQPQHF; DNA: TGCAGTGCAAGGGACAGGGGAGGCAATCAGCCCCAGCATTTT
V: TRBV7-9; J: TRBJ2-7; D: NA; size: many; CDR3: CASSGGRKYF; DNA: TGTGCCAGCAGCGGGGGCAGAAAGTACTTC
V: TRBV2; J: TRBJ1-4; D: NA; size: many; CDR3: CASSEGDRPNEKLFF; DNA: TGTGCCAGCAGTGAAGGCGACAGGCCGAATGAAAAACTGTTTTTT
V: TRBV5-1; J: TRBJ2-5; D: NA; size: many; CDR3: CASSINPTGRETQYF; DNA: TGCGCCAGCAGCATTAACCCGACGGGGAGGGAGACCCAGTACTTC
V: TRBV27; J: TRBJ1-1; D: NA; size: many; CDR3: CASSLNGVEAFF; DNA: TGTGCCAGCAGTTTAAATGGGGTTGAAGCTTTCTTT
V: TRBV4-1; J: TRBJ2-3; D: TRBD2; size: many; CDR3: CASSQDWGAGGPPDTQYF; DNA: TGCGCCAGCAGCCAAGATTGGGGAGCGGGGGGGCCCCCAGATACGCAGTATTTT
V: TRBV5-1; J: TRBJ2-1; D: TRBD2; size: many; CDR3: CASRSQSGGASERQFF; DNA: TGCGCCAGCAGGTCCCAAAGCGGGGGGGCTTCGGAGCGTCAGTTCTTC